Presented here are 18 T cell receptor beta chains from one specimen sequenced in a study of T cell responses to AZD1222 COVID-19 vaccine. TCRdb keeps only in-frame clones here, not all; method: immunoSEQ multiplex PCR. The sample has about 100,000 clones, around nine tenths seen once; the top ten hold around 5.9%. The specimen was peripheral blood, collected 28 days after the second AZD1222 dose. The receptors were sampled from an adult who received the AZD1222 COVID-19 vaccine.

The gene calls are TRBV11-2 and TRBJ1-3; D remains ambiguous. This CDR3 is built from 12 residues. Germline V gives CDR1 SGHAT, CDR2 FQNNGV. V dropped 4 bases and J dropped 7 bases, with 8 bases sitting between them. CDR3 loop: CASSSLPNTIYF. In DNA, the CDR3 is TGTGCCAGCAGCTCCCTCCCGAACACCATATATTTT.

The chain has TRBV3-1 (or the pseudogene TRBV3-2) and TRBJ1-2, with a weak D call TRBD1 (5 bases). The V gene's germline CDR1 is LGHDT and CDR2 YNNKEL (reference sequence). Between the trimmed V and J ends, which lost 7 bases and 3 bases, there was a span of 18 bases. There are 15 residues in the CDR3. For the CDR3, the DNA is TGTGCCAGCACTCAGGCGGGGGATGGGTACTATGGCTACACCTTC. It specifies CASTQAGDGYYGYTF.

In DNA, the CDR3 is TGCGCCAGCAGCTCCAATAGAGTTGAGCAGTTCTTC. Translating it yields CASSSNRVEQFF. This chain joins TRBV4-3 and TRBJ2-1; no firm D call. Trimming took off 5 bases at V and 9 bases at J, with 11 bases between the two ends. There are 12 residues in the CDR3. Germline CDR1 and CDR2: LGHNA and YSLEER.

This clone was recorded once. J is TRBJ2-1 and V is TRBV5-1; D might be TRBD2 (5 bases). CDR1 SGHRS and CDR2 YFSETQ come from the germline V gene. V was pared by 2 bases and J by 7 bases, with 7 bases between. The CDR3 runs to 12 residues. CDR3 region: CASSFGGNEQFF. The CDR3 DNA reads as TGCGCCAGCAGCTTTGGCGGGAATGAGCAGTTCTTC.

This clone was seen a single time. This sequence joins TRBV9 and TRBJ1-1; D is ambiguous. CDR1 SGDLS and CDR2 YYNGEE come from the germline V gene. This CDR3 comprises 15 residues. The germline V and J ends were trimmed by 0 bases and 1 base, with 10 bases remaining between them. The CDR3 region is CASSVVGSGNTEAFF. The DNA for the CDR3 is TGTGCCAGCAGCGTAGTTGGCAGCGGGAACACTGAAGCTTTCTTT. The full variable domain, in which reference TRBV9 and TRBJ1-1 provide the parts outside the CDR3, is DSGVTQTPKHLITATGQRVTLRCSPRSGDLSVYWYQQSLDQGLQFLIQYYNGEERAKGNILERFSAQQFPDLHSELNLSSLELGDSALYFCASSVVGSGNTEAFFGQGTRLTVV.

The chain combines TRBV12-3 or TRBV12-4 with TRBJ1-2; D possibly corresponds to TRBD1 (5 bases). The CDR3 loop spans 13 amino acids. V gave up 2 bases and J gave up 5 bases, with 9 bases separating them. In DNA, the CDR3 is TGTGCCAGCAGTTTATCGGGGCTTTATGGCTACACCTTC. Translating it yields CASSLSGLYGYTF.

The chain is built from TRBV19 and TRBJ2-7; TRBD1 agrees at 8 bases. V shed 4 bases, J shed 12 bases, and the junction held 11 bases outside the gene matches. CDR1 is LNHDA and CDR2 is SQIVND in the germline V gene (reference sequence). This CDR3 contains 13 residues. The CDR3 region has the DNA TGTGCCAGTAGTAGGGGACAGGCAAGTAACGCGTACTTC. This translates into CASSRGQASNAYF.

This chain joins TRBV7-2 and TRBJ2-1; perhaps D is TRBD1 or TRBD2 (5 bases each). CDR1 is SGHTA and CDR2 is FQGNSA in the germline V gene. The V gene lost 3 bases and the J gene lost 3 bases, with 15 bases spanning the gap. This CDR3 has 16 amino acids. This chain's CDR3 is CASSFFGEGVYNEQFF. The CDR3 nucleotides are TGTGCCAGCAGCTTCTTCGGGGAAGGGGTCTACAATGAGCAGTTCTTC. The full variable domain, in which reference TRBV7-2 and TRBJ2-1 provide the parts outside the CDR3, is GAGVSQSPSNKVTEKGKDVELRCDPISGHTALYWYRQSLGQGLEFLIYFQGNSAPDKSGLPSDRFSAERTGGSVSTLTIQRTQQEDSAVYLCASSFFGEGVYNEQFFGPGTRLTVL.

The sample holds one count of this clone. The chain recombines TRBV12-3 or TRBV12-4 with TRBJ1-1; 10 bases align to TRBD1. This CDR3 region has 13 residues. V lost 5 bases and J lost 5; bases outside the gene matches: 2. For the CDR3, the DNA is TGTGCCAGCAGTCTGGGACAGGGGACTGAAGCTTTCTTT. Protein: CASSLGQGTEAFF.

The J gene is TRBJ1-2, the V gene TRBV4-1; a weak D match, TRBD1 (6 bases). This CDR3 has 16 residues. Germline loops: CDR1 MGHRA, CDR2 YSYEKL. Trimming removed 1 base from V and 7 bases from J, with 19 bases in between. The CDR3 loop reads CASSQAGTYYVGGYTF. The CDR3 region has the DNA TGCGCCAGCAGCCAAGCCGGGACATACTATGTAGGTGGCTACACCTTC.

DNA of the CDR3: TGTGCCAGCAGCTTAGGGCACAGGCAAACTGGGGCCAACGTCCTGACTTTC. Its protein is CASSLGHRQTGANVLTF. The chain uses TRBV7-2 and TRBJ2-6; D may be TRBD1 (5 bases). The ends were cut back, 1 base at V and 2 bases at J, with 12 bases in the middle. This CDR3 is 17 amino acids long. Germline CDR1 and CDR2: SGHTA and FQGNSA.

The rearrangement uses TRBV28 and TRBJ1-1; D might be TRBD1 (6 bases). Trimming removed 2 bases from V and 4 bases from J, with 8 bases in between. Germline values: CDR1 MDHEN, CDR2 SYDVKM. This CDR3 has 13 residues. The DNA of the CDR3 is TGTGCCAGCAGTTTACTAGGGGGCACTGAAGCTTTCTTT. Translation: CASSLLGGTEAFF.

The chain uses TRBV6-5 and TRBJ2-1; D ambiguous. V lost 7 bases and J 2 bases, leaving 9 bases between the germline ends. Germline-derived CDR1 and CDR2 are MNHEY and SVGAGI. The CDR3 has 13 amino acids. This CDR3 reads CASMENAYNEQFF. CDR3 in DNA: TGTGCCAGCATGGAAAACGCCTACAATGAGCAGTTCTTC.

The genes are TRBV6-5 and TRBJ1-1; 8 nucleotides line up with TRBD1. CDR1 and CDR2 from the germline V gene are MNHEY and SVGAGI. The ends lost 2 bases at V and 8 bases at J; junction bases unmatched: 4. The CDR3 sequence is 13 residues long. CDR3: CASSYSRGREAFF. The CDR3 nucleotides are TGTGCCAGCAGTTACAGCAGGGGGCGAGAAGCTTTCTTT.

The chain carries TRBV28 and TRBJ1-2; D is undetermined. The V and J ends lost 3 bases and 3 bases respectively, with 11 bases between them. The CDR3 is 14 residues long. Germline values: CDR1 MDHEN, CDR2 SYDVKM. The CDR3 nucleotides read TGTGCCAGCAGTTTCAATACTCTTCACTATGGCTACACCTTC. Translating it yields CASSFNTLHYGYTF.

The rearrangement joins TRBV2 to TRBJ1-1; D possibly corresponds to TRBD1 (6 bases). There are 15 residues in the CDR3. The germline V gene encodes CDR1 SNHLY and CDR2 FYNNEI. V lost 3 bases and J 0 bases, leaving 11 bases between the germline ends. The CDR3 DNA reads TGTGCCAGCAGTGATCTTGACAGGATGAACACTGAAGCTTTCTTT. Translation: CASSDLDRMNTEAFF.

The rearrangement uses TRBV28 and TRBJ1-3, with TRBD1 identical over 9 bases. V lost 6 bases to trimming and J lost 3 bases; unmatched junction nucleotides: 6. The CDR3 sequence is 15 residues long. CDR1 is MDHEN and CDR2 is SYDVKM in the germline V gene. The CDR3 DNA reads TGTGCCAGCAGGACCAGGGACAGGGTTGGAAACACCATATATTTT. It translates to CASRTRDRVGNTIYF.

V usage is TRBV10-1 and J usage is TRBJ2-1; 9 bases are shared with TRBD1. Germline lookup yields CDR1 WNHNN and CDR2 SYGVQD (reference sequence). The trim removed 7 bases at V and 4 bases at J, leaving 5 bases unmatched. The CDR3 is 14 amino acids. In nucleotides, the CDR3 is TGCGCCAGCATAAGACAGGGGGAGTACAATGAGCAGTTCTTC. This encodes CASIRQGEYNEQFF.